This T cell receptor (beta chain) was documented in a study of cytomegalovirus exposure and HLA in healthy donors. The study's findings and limits: The productive fraction for most TCR beta V segments was about 87% or about 30% in an earlier analysis.

Comments on this clone: As yet, its antigen is unknown.

The CDR3 covers 16 residues. Germline-derived CDR1 and CDR2 are MNHEY and SMNVEV (reference sequence). V gave up 3 bases and J gave up 2 bases; unmatched junction bases: 7. PCR employed 60 Vbeta and 13 Jbeta primers. Assay: immunoSEQ multiplex PCR; the TCRdb copy retains only in-frame clones and omits some. The profile covers 100,000 to 150,000 clones, with less than 80% appearing a single time and 3% to 4% taken by the ten largest. Sequenced material: PBMCs. This TCR derives from a man younger than 45 in good health and CMV-seronegative. The V gene is TRBV27, the J gene TRBJ2-1, with 7 bases aligning to TRBD1. CDR3 amino acids: CASSLEPGQTYNEQFF. The CDR3 DNA sequence: TGTGCCAGCAGTTTGGAACCGGGACAGACCTACAATGAGCAGTTCTTC.